The rows below give T cell receptor beta chains drawn from one sample of a study of shared clonotypes between healthy human individuals. Data came from immunoSEQ multiplex PCR; TCRdb stores just in-frame clones and leaves some out. The sample has about 2 million clones, 95% seen once; the top ten hold 0.13%. The sequenced sample was naive CD4+ T cells sorted from blood. The receptors were gathered from a man between 18 and 29 years old in good health. CDR3s include the opening cysteine and the closing phenylalanine or tryptophan. A D gene is named only where the DNA matches it firmly. Not all rows give a size; the values are once, few, many and, for expanded clones, a class.

d_call clone_size j_call v_call cdr3_nt cdr3_aa
NA NA TRBJ1-5 TRBV4-1 TGCGCCAGCAGCCAAGTCAAGGGCGGGAGCTCCAATCAGCCCCAGCATTTT CASSQVKGGSSNQPQHF
NA few TRBJ1-3 TRBV7-9 TGTGCCAGCAGCTTAGCATCTCTCAGGGCAAACTCTGGAAACACCATATATTTT CASSLASLRANSGNTIYF
TRBD2 NA TRBJ2-2 TRBV4-1 TGCGCCAGCAGTCGAGCGGGAGCGAACACCGGGGAGCTGTTTTTT CASSRAGANTGELFF
NA NA TRBJ1-1 TRBV2 TGTGCCAGCAGTGAAGTACAGGGAAGTTCTTCAACTGAAGCTTTCTTT CASSEVQGSSSTEAFF
TRBD1 once TRBJ1-4 TRBV6-6 TGTGCCAGCAGTTACGGGACAGGAACTAATGAAAAACTGTTTTTT CASSYGTGTNEKLFF
NA once TRBJ1-6 TRBV7-8 TGTGCCAGCAGCTTAGGAGACCCCCTGGGGGCCCTCCACTTT CASSLGDPLGALHF
TRBD1 NA TRBJ2-7 TRBV5-1 TGCGCCAGCAGCTTAACCGGGACAGGGGGCTACGAGCAGTACTTC CASSLTGTGGYEQYF
TRBD1 NA TRBJ2-2 TRBV5-1 TGCGCCAGCAGCTCAAGGGGGCTGGACACCGGGGAGCTGTTTTTT CASSSRGLDTGELFF
TRBD2 NA TRBJ2-7 TRBV6-5 TGTGCCAGCAGTTACTCGACTAGCGGGGACTACGAGCAGTACTTC CASSYSTSGDYEQYF
TRBD1 NA TRBJ1-1 TRBV5-4 TGTGCCAGCAGACAAGGGACAGCCGATTACACTGAAGCTTTCTTT CASRQGTADYTEAFF
TRBD2 NA TRBJ2-7 TRBV18 TGTGCCAGCTCACCACAAAATAGCGGGGGGTTCGAGCAGTACTTC CASSPQNSGGFEQYF
NA NA TRBJ1-3 TRBV28 TGTGCCAGCAGCCCCGCGAGCAGCTCTGGAAACACCATATATTTT CASSPASSSGNTIYF
NA NA TRBJ2-3 TRBV4-1 TGCGCCAGCAGCCAAGGGGGCTTCAGCACAGATACGCAGTATTTT CASSQGGFSTDTQYF
TRBD1 NA TRBJ1-5 TRBV11-3 TGTGCCAGCAGCTTCTTACCGGGACAGGGAGCCCCTCAGCCCCAGCATTTT CASSFLPGQGAPQPQHF
NA NA TRBJ2-5 TRBV5-1 TGCGCCAGCAGCCCACCCGGAGTCCAAGAGACCCAGTACTTC CASSPPGVQETQYF
TRBD1 NA TRBJ1-6 TRBV28 TGTGCCAGCCGACAGGGTAATTCACCCCTCCACTTT CASRQGNSPLHF
TRBD1 NA TRBJ2-3 TRBV10-3 TGTGCCATCAGCCCGGGACAGAGCACAGATACGCAGTATTTT CAISPGQSTDTQYF
NA once TRBJ1-5 TRBV4-1 TGCGCCAGCAGCCAAGACGGCAGGGGCAATCAGCCCCAGCATTTT CASSQDGRGNQPQHF
NA once TRBJ1-3 TRBV6-6 TGTGCCAGCAGTACCCAGGACTCTGGAAACACCATATATTTT CASSTQDSGNTIYF
NA NA TRBJ2-7 TRBV29-1 TGCAGCGTCAGACCGGTGGGTGGCATCGAGCAGTACTTC CSVRPVGGIEQYF
NA NA TRBJ2-2 TRBV10-1 TGCGCCAGCAGTGAGTCCGGGGCCGGGGAGCTGTTTTTT CASSESGAGELFF
TRBD1 NA TRBJ1-1 TRBV12-5 TGTGCTAGTGGCCTACGCCTGGGACAGGCGCCCGAGATGAACACTGAAGCTTTCTTT CASGLRLGQAPEMNTEAFF
NA once TRBJ1-1 TRBV5-1 TGCGCCAGCAGCTTGGTACCAGGGTTGGACACTGAAGCTTTCTTT CASSLVPGLDTEAFF
NA NA TRBJ1-3 TRBV19 TGTGCCAGTAGGGGACGAGACGACACCATATATTTT CASRGRDDTIYF
TRBD2 NA TRBJ2-1 TRBV6-6 TGTGCCAGCAGTACAAGCGGGAGCTCCTACAATGAGCAGTTCTTC CASSTSGSSYNEQFF
TRBD1 NA TRBJ2-7 TRBV5-6 TGTGCCAGCAGCTTGCCCCCACAGGGGAGTCCCTACGAGCAGTACTTC CASSLPPQGSPYEQYF
TRBD2 NA TRBJ2-3 TRBV5-1 TGCGCCAGCAGCGCAAGGACTAGCGGGGGGACCACAGATACGCAGTATTTT CASSARTSGGTTDTQYF
NA NA TRBJ1-6 TRBV11-2 TGTGCCAGCAGCTTAGGAGGGTCGGGTAATTCACCCCTCCACTTT CASSLGGSGNSPLHF
NA few TRBJ1-1 TRBV5-1 TGCGCCAGCAGCTTGGGGACGGGGAACACTGAAGCTTTCTTT CASSLGTGNTEAFF
TRBD1 NA TRBJ1-5 TRBV7-9 TGTGCCAGCACTGACAGGGTCGATCAGCCCCAGCATTTT CASTDRVDQPQHF
TRBD2 NA TRBJ2-7 TRBV30 TGTGCCTGGAGTGCCCGGACTAGCGGGAGGGACCCCTACGAGCAGTACTTC CAWSARTSGRDPYEQYF
TRBD1 NA TRBJ1-1 TRBV28 TGTGCCAGCAGTCGGGGACAGGGGTACACTGAAGCTTTCTTT CASSRGQGYTEAFF
TRBD2 NA TRBJ2-5 TRBV5-1 TGCGCCAGCAGCTTGGCCCCTAGCGGACAAGAGACCCAGTACTTC CASSLAPSGQETQYF
TRBD2 NA TRBJ2-7 TRBV18 TGTGCCAGCTCACCAAATACTAGCGGCTCCTACGAGCAGTACTTC CASSPNTSGSYEQYF
NA NA TRBJ2-6 TRBV4-3 TGCGCCAGCAGCCGAGACAGAAGCGCTGGGGCCAACGTCCTGACTTTC CASSRDRSAGANVLTF
TRBD1 NA TRBJ2-2 TRBV25-1 TGTGCCAGCAGACCCACGACAGGGGGGACCGGGGAGCTGTTTTTT CASRPTTGGTGELFF
NA once TRBJ2-2 TRBV19 TGTGCCAGTAGTATCCAGACCACGAACACCGGGGAGCTGTTTTTT CASSIQTTNTGELFF
NA NA TRBJ1-3 TRBV5-1 TGCGCCAGCAGCCAAGGCAGGTCTCCTCTCTCTGGAAACACCATATATTTT CASSQGRSPLSGNTIYF
NA NA TRBJ2-1 TRBV2 TGTGCCAGCAGGTCTTCAGGGCTGTACAATGAGCAGTTCTTC CASRSSGLYNEQFF
NA NA TRBJ1-5 TRBV6-6 TGTGCCAGCAGTTCTCCCAATCAGCCCCAGCATTTT CASSSPNQPQHF
TRBD2 NA TRBJ2-1 TRBV5-1 TGCGCCAGCAGCTACGGGACTAACAATGAGCAGTTCTTC CASSYGTNNEQFF
NA NA TRBJ2-6 TRBV15 TGTGCCACCAGCAGAGCGGGGACTGGGGCCAACGTCCTGACTTTC CATSRAGTGANVLTF
TRBD1 NA TRBJ2-7 TRBV28 TGTGCCAGCAGTTTCCCCGGACAGGGGCAGACTTACGAGCAGTACTTC CASSFPGQGQTYEQYF
TRBD1 NA TRBJ1-5 TRBV2 TGTGCCAGCACCCGCGAAGGGAGGACAGGGCAGTATCAGCCCCAGCATTTT CASTREGRTGQYQPQHF
NA NA TRBJ2-5 TRBV5-4 TGTGCCAGCAGCTTGGCGGGCAGGGGCTCCCAAGAGACCCAGTACTTC CASSLAGRGSQETQYF
NA NA TRBJ2-7 TRBV5-6 TGTGCCAGCAGCGTAAAAGGAGGCCACGAGCAGTACTTC CASSVKGGHEQYF
NA NA TRBJ2-2 TRBV18 TGTGCCAGCTCACCCCAGGGTGAGACCGGGGAGCTGTTTTTT CASSPQGETGELFF
NA NA TRBJ1-3 TRBV21-1 TGTGCCAGCAGCAAAATAATAGGTGGGATCCTCCCTGGAAACACCATATATTTT CASSKIIGGILPGNTIYF
TRBD2 NA TRBJ2-1 TRBV5-1 TGCGCCAGCAGCTTAGGGGAGGGATCCTACAATGAGCAGTTCTTC CASSLGEGSYNEQFF